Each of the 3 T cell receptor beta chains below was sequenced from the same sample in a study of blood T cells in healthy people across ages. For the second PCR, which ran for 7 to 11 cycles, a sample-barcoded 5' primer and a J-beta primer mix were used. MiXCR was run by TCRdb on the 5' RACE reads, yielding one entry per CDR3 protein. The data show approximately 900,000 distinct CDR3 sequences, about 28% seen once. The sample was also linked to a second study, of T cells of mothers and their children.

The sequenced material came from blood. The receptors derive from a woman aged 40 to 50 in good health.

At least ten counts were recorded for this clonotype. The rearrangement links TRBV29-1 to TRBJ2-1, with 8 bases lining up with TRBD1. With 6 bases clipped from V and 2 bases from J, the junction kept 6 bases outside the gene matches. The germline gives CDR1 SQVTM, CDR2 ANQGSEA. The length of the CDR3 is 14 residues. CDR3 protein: CSVSGGQAYNEQFF. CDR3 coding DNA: TGCAGCGTCTCCGGGGGACAGGCCTACAATGAGCAGTTCTTC.

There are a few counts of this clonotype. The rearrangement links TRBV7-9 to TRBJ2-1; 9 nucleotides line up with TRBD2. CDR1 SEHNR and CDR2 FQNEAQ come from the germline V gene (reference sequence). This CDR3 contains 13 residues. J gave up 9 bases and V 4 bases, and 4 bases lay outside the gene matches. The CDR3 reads CASSYSGGGEQFF. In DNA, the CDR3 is TGTGCCAGCAGCTATAGCGGGGGCGGTGAGCAGTTCTTC. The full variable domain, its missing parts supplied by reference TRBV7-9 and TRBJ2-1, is DTGVSQNPRHKITKRGQNVTFRCDPISEHNRLYWYRQTLGQGPEFLTYFQNEAQLEKSRLLSDRFSAERPKGSFSTLEIQRTEQGDSAMYLCASSYSGGGEQFFGPGTRLTVL.

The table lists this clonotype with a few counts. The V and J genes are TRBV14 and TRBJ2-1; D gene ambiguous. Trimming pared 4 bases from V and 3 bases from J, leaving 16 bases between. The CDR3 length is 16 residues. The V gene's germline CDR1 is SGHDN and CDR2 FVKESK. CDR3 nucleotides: TGTGCCAGCAGCCCACGGACGGGTCACTACTACAATGAGCAGTTCTTC. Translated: CASSPRTGHYYNEQFF.